This TCR beta chain was retrieved from a study of T-cell memory formation after mild COVID-19. Study details: Largely donor-specific TCR clusters were found.

The CDR3 runs to 13 residues. The V gene's germline CDR1 is KGHSH and CDR2 LQKENI. V lost 3 bases, J lost 6 bases, and 12 bases lay in between. TCRdb ran MiXCR on the 5' RACE reads and lists one entry per CDR3 protein. The sample yields 350,000 to 400,000 distinct CDR3 sequences, over 20% seen once. The clonotype was recovered from an adult woman who had mild COVID-19 (a few samples of this study predate the infection). Cell type and time point are not known. Sample: PBMCs or a T cell subset sorted from them (not recorded which). This sequence joins TRBV18 and TRBJ2-7; perhaps TRBD2 as D (5 bases). The CDR3 is CASSPKAEGEQYF. The CDR3 bases are TGTGCCAGCTCACCCAAGGCCGAGGGCGAGCAGTACTTC.